Listed below are T cell receptor beta chains from one sample, sequenced in a study of blood T cell repertoires in COVID-19. The method was immunoSEQ multiplex PCR; TCRdb's version includes in-frame clones alone and lacks a portion of them. The table records some 190,000 clones, around 84% of them present only once. Sequencing used peripheral blood. These receptors were obtained from a woman aged 80 or older with acute or convalescent COVID-19. Both conserved end residues are part of each CDR3. The D gene is left open where the match is weak. Size is stated for part of the rows, as once, few or many counts, or as a class when the clone is expanded.

cdr3_nt | cdr3_aa | clone_size | j_call | v_call | d_call
TGCGCCAGCAGCGGAAGATTGATAGCGGGAGGGGGCTACGAGCAGTACTTC | CASSGRLIAGGGYEQYF | NA | TRBJ2-7 | TRBV5-1 | TRBD2
TGTGCCAGCAGCAAATGCGTCAGGGTGACCTCCTATAATTCACCCCTCCACTTT | CASSKCVRVTSYNSPLHF | NA | TRBJ1-6 | TRBV21-1 | NA
TGTGCCATCGGGGGACAGGGAGTCTCCTACGAGCAGTACTTC | CAIGGQGVSYEQYF | NA | TRBJ2-7 | TRBV10-3 | TRBD1
TGTGCCAGCAGTTTCAAGCGGTCCTCCTACAATGAGCAGTTCTTC | CASSFKRSSYNEQFF | NA | TRBJ2-1 | TRBV6-5 | NA
TGCGCCAGCAGATTCGAACTAGCAGGAGGGGAGACCCAGTACTTC | CASRFELAGGETQYF | NA | TRBJ2-5 | TRBV5-1 | NA
TGCGCCAGCAGCCAAGATCGGGGGGATGGCTACACCTTC | CASSQDRGDGYTF | NA | TRBJ1-2 | TRBV4-3 | NA
TGTGCCAGCAGTCGTAGTGGTGTTGAAGCTTTCTTT | CASSRSGVEAFF | NA | TRBJ1-1 | TRBV9 | NA
TGTGCCAGCAGCCGAGGGTACTACACAGATACGCAGTATTTT | CASSRGYYTDTQYF | NA | TRBJ2-3 | TRBV11-2 | NA
TGTGCCTGGAGTTGGGACAGGGAAGTCTATGGCTACACCTTC | CAWSWDREVYGYTF | once | TRBJ1-2 | TRBV30 | TRBD1
TGTGCCTGGAGGCTGGGCATCATGGATACGCAGTATTTT | CAWRLGIMDTQYF | NA | TRBJ2-3 | TRBV30 | NA
TGTGCCAGCAGCTTAGCTCCCCCAGCGGGGACAGGGGGAGCAGGAAACACCATATATTTT | CASSLAPPAGTGGAGNTIYF | NA | TRBJ1-3 | TRBV7-6 | TRBD1
TGTGCCAGTAGCACGACAGGGAAAGCTTTCTTT | CASSTTGKAFF | NA | TRBJ1-1 | TRBV19 | TRBD1
TGTGCCAGTACCCCCGGGCGGGGCCGGGGAAACACCGGGGAGCTGTTTTTT | CASTPGRGRGNTGELFF | NA | TRBJ2-2 | TRBV19 | NA